A single TCR beta chain is shown here with its context. The source of the sample is a study of blood T cell repertoires in COVID-19. About the study: Sites in the United States, Italy and Spain provided acute and convalescent COVID-19 samples. PBMCs, B-cell-depleted T cells, or T cells were the source of the cDNA or gDNA that made up the material.

How the authors handled the data: Amplifying reference gene primers gave estimates of nucleated cell counts. Data came from immunoSEQ multiplex PCR; TCRdb stores just in-frame clones and leaves some out. The D gene and trimming were derived from the DNA, and the V and J assignments and clone size from that table. This sample yields about 320,000 clones, of which around 92% are seen a single time; around 10% belongs to the top ten. Deletions cut 0 bases from V and 7 bases from J, with 13 bases between. The CDR3 runs to 14 residues. Looked up from germline, CDR1 is SGHRS and CDR2 is YFSETQ. The genes are TRBV5-1 and TRBJ1-2; D is ambiguous. The source is a woman in her twenties or thirties with COVID-19, enrolled during active disease. Input material: peripheral blood. Here the CDR3 reads CASSLGSGSGGYTF. As DNA, the CDR3 is TGCGCCAGCAGCTTGGGATCGGGGTCGGGTGGCTACACCTTC.